The sequence of this TCR beta chain was determined in a study of control samples from healthy donors and cancer patients. Method: immunoSEQ multiplex PCR; TCRdb's copy keeps in-frame clones and lacks some. The table has 40,000 to 55,000 clones, about 89% seen once. With 1 base clipped from V and 6 bases from J, the junction kept 8 bases outside the gene matches. Germline V lookup: CDR1 SGHTA, CDR2 FQGTGA. This CDR3 has 16 amino acids. A single count supports this clone. The sequence came from a woman aged 60 to 75 with lung cancer. J is TRBJ2-2 and V is TRBV7-3; TRBD2 matches 7 bases. Sequenced input: PBMCs. CDR3 sequence: CASSLKRGRVPGELFF. CDR3 coding DNA: TGTGCCAGCAGCTTAAAACGGGGGAGGGTTCCCGGGGAGCTGTTTTTT.